The T cell receptor beta chain described here comes from a study of blood T cell repertoires in COVID-19. For the study at large: T cells, B-cell-depleted T cells, or PBMCs supplied cDNA or gDNA.

The CDR3 has 16 amino acids. After removal of 3 bases from V and 4 bases from J, the junction contained 10 bases not matched to a gene. Germline CDR1 and CDR2: SGHRS and YFSETQ. Seattle patients were enrolled while actively infected and followed longitudinally. Measured with immunoSEQ multiplex PCR; TCRdb has only the in-frame clones, and not every one. Here the sample spans just over 150,000 clones, approximately 90% being singletons. The rearrangement joins TRBV5-1 to TRBJ2-5; 9 nucleotides match TRBD1. Sample: peripheral blood. The sequence came from a man aged 25 to 40 with COVID-19, enrolled during active disease. Written as DNA, the CDR3 is TGCGCCAGCAGCTACGACAGGGGGAATGTCCTAGAGACCCAGTACTTC. It specifies CASSYDRGNVLETQYF. The full variable domain, its missing parts supplied by reference TRBV5-1 and TRBJ2-5, is KAGVTQTPRYLIKTRGQQVTLSCSPISGHRSVSWYQQTPGQGLQFLFEYFSETQRNKGNFPGRFSGRQFSNSRSEMNVSTLELGDSALYLCASSYDRGNVLETQYFGPGTRLLVL.